These 3 T cell receptor beta chains were all obtained from the same sample, sequenced in a study of blood T cell repertoires in COVID-19. Libraries were prepared by immunoSEQ multiplex PCR; TCRdb keeps only in-frame clonotypes and omits some of them. The sample lists under 350,000 clones; around 90% were seen once. What was sequenced was peripheral blood. These receptors all stem from a man aged 45-65 years with acute or convalescent COVID-19.

This CDR3 reads CASSTIRTASQPQHF. DNA for the CDR3: TGTGCCAGCAGTACTATTCGGACAGCCTCCCAGCCCCAGCATTTT. The J gene is TRBJ1-5, the V gene TRBV6-5; possible D gene TRBD1, 6 bases. V was cut by 5 bases and J by 7 bases, with 18 bases left in between. The CDR3 length is 15 residues. Germline V gives CDR1 MNHEY, CDR2 SVGAGI.

This clone is a singleton in its sample. The chain combines TRBV3-1 (or the pseudogene TRBV3-2) with TRBJ2-7, with TRBD1 matching 8 bases. Per the germline V gene, CDR1 is LGHDT and CDR2 is YNNKEL (reference sequence). This CDR3 comprises 14 residues. With 4 bases clipped from V and 4 bases from J, the junction kept 6 bases outside the gene matches. The CDR3 sequence is CASSPGQGSYEQYF. CDR3 sequence (DNA): TGTGCCAGCAGCCCCGGACAGGGTTCTTACGAGCAGTACTTC.

This sequence joins TRBV5-1 and TRBJ2-3, with D possibly TRBD2 on 6 matching bases. V lost 4 bases, J lost 5 bases, and 11 bases lay in between. CDR1 is SGHRS, CDR2 YFSETQ, per germline. The CDR3 runs 13 residues. CDR3 sequence (DNA): TGCGCCAGCAGCAGTCGGGGAGGAGATACGCAGTATTTT. Encoded protein: CASSSRGGDTQYF.